This T cell receptor beta chain is from a study of blood T cell repertoires in COVID-19. Germline trimming cut 2 bases from V and 7 bases from J; bases unmatched to any gene: 2. The CDR3 is 15 amino acids. The germline V gene has CDR1 SEHNR and CDR2 FQNEAQ (reference sequence). Sequencing used immunoSEQ multiplex PCR; TCRdb keeps in-frame clones, though not all of them. The sample has about 60,000 clones; under 90% are singletons. This TCR was sampled from a human donor in a cohort sampled during active COVID-19. Sequenced: peripheral blood. This chain joins TRBV7-9 and TRBJ2-1; 13 nucleotides agree with TRBD2. CDR3 residues: CASSLQTSGGNEQFF. The CDR3 DNA reads as TGTGCCAGCAGCTTACAGACTAGCGGGGGGAATGAGCAGTTCTTC.